This T cell receptor beta chain comes out of a study of molecular identifiers for immune sequencing clone quantification. About the research overall: Naive CD8 cell RNA, from roughly 20,000 or 100,000 cells, was split five ways in replicates, with four sequenced.

This CDR3 comprises 16 residues. Germline assignment: CDR1 SGHVS and CDR2 FNYEAQ. V lost 4 bases, J lost 0 bases, and 9 bases stayed unmatched. Whole-study findings and limits: Underestimation of highly expanded clone sizes could arise where identical TCR molecules share a barcode.

Concerning this clonotype itself: Antigen unknown.

TCRdb called the PCR reads again in MiXCR, with one record for every CDR3 protein. This sample carries over 600,000 distinct CDR3 sequences, 15% to 20% of them seen once, and the ten largest clones take roughly 0.85%. Material for sequencing was naive CD8+ T cells from blood, with Jurkat cell RNA spiked in. Subset in this sample: FACS-sorted CD8+CD4-CCR7+CD45RA+ naive T cells. The rearrangement uses TRBV7-6 and TRBJ2-7, with TRBD2 identical over 7 bases. This TCR derives from a human donor in good health. Some libraries in this study had Jurkat cell RNA spiked in. The DNA of the CDR3 is TGTGCCAGCAGCTCAGACGGGAGGCCCCCCTCCTACGAGCAGTACTTC. This sequence encodes CASSSDGRPPSYEQYF.